The 2 T cell receptor beta chains in this list originate from one sample, sequenced in a study of T cell responses to AZD1222 COVID-19 vaccine. This table comes from immunoSEQ multiplex PCR, and its TCRdb copy is limited to in-frame clones, with some not included. This table has about 120,000 clones, roughly 90% appearing once. Sequences were derived from peripheral blood, sampled on day 0 of AZD1222 vaccination. The receptors shown here come from an adult in good health.

The gene calls are TRBV5-1 and TRBJ1-1; D gene uncertain. Germline CDR1 is SGHRS and CDR2 is YFSETQ. The CDR3 loop spans 15 amino acids. V was trimmed by 0 bases and J by 0 bases, leaving 9 bases between them. CDR3: CASSLERLMNTEAFF. The CDR3 region has the DNA TGCGCCAGCAGCTTGGAGAGACTGATGAACACTGAAGCTTTCTTT.

The chain combines TRBV5-4 with TRBJ1-5; 8 nucleotides align to TRBD1. The CDR3 contains 14 residues. Unmatched junction bases numbered 3, after V lost 4 bases and J lost 3 bases. Germline-derived CDR1 and CDR2 are SGHNT and YYREEE (reference sequence). In nucleotides, the CDR3 is TGTGCCAGCAGCCGACAGGGGTTCAATCAGCCCCAGCATTTT. Residues: CASSRQGFNQPQHF.